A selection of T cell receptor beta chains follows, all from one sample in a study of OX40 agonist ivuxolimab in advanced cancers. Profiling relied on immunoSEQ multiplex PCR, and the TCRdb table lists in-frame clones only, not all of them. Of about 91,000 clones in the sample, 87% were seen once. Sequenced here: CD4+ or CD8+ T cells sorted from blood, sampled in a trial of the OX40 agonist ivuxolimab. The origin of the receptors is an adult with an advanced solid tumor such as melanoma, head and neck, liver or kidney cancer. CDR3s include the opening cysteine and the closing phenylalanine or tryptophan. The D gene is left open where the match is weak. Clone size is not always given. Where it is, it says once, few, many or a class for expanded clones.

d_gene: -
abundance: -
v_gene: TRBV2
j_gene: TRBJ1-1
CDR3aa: CASTLLGGGRTEAFF
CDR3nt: TGTGCCAGCACTTTGCTCGGGGGGGGCCGAACTGAAGCTTTCTTT

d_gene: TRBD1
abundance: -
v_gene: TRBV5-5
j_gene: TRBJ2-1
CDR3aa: CASRRGQAIGEQFF
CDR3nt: TGTGCCAGCAGGCGTGGACAGGCGATCGGTGAGCAGTTCTTC

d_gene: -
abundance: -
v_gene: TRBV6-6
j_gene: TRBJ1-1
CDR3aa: CAIEENTEAFF
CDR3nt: TGTGCCATCGAAGAGAACACTGAAGCTTTCTTT

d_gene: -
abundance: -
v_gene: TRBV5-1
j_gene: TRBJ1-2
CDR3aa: CASSLDVGNGYTF
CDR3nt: TGCGCCAGCAGCTTGGATGTGGGTAATGGCTACACCTTC

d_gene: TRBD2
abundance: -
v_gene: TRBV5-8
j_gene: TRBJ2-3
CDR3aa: CASSSGLTGGDTQYF
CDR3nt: TGTGCCAGCAGCTCCGGCCTCACGGGGGGAGATACGCAGTATTTT

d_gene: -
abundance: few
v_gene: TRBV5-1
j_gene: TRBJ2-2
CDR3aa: CASSDGGRGYTGELFF
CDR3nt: TGCGCCAGCAGCGACGGGGGACGGGGATACACCGGGGAGCTGTTTTTT

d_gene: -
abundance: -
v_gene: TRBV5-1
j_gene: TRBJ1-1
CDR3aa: CASSLFQTPNTEAFF
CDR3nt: TGCGCCAGCAGCTTGTTCCAAACCCCGAACACTGAAGCTTTCTTT

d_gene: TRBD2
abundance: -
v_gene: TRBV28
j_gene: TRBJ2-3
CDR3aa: CASSSPGGGRTDTQYF
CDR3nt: TGTGCCAGCAGTTCCCCGGGGGGCGGGAGGACAGATACGCAGTATTTT

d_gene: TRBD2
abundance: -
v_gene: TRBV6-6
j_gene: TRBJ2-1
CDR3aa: CASSIAGANYNEQFF
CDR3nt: TGTGCCAGCAGTATCGCGGGAGCAAACTACAATGAGCAGTTCTTC

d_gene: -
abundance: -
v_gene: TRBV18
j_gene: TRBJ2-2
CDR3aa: CASSPRGDTGELFF
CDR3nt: TGTGCCAGCTCACCCCGCGGGGACACCGGGGAGCTGTTTTTT

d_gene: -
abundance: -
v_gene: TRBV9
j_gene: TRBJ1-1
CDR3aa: CASSPGGAMNTEAFF
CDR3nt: TGTGCCAGCAGCCCGGGCGGGGCAATGAACACTGAAGCTTTCTTT

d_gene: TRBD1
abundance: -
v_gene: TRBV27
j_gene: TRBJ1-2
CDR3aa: CASSETGFYGYTF
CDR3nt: TGTGCCAGCAGTGAGACAGGGTTCTATGGCTACACCTTC

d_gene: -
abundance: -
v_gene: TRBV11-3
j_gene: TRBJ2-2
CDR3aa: CASSLNTGELFF
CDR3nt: TGTGCCAGCAGCTTAAACACCGGGGAGCTGTTTTTT

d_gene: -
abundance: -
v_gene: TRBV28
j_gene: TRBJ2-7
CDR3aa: CASSLSSYEQYF
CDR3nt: TGTGCCAGCAGTTTAAGTAGTTACGAGCAGTACTTC

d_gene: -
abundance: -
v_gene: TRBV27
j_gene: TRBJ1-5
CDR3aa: CASSLKGGGNQPQHF
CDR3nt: TGTGCCAGCAGTTTAAAAGGGGGTGGCAATCAGCCCCAGCATTTT

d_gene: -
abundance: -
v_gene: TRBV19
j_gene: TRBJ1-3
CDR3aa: CASSIGGSSGNTIYF
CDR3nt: TGTGCCAGTAGTATCGGGGGTAGCTCTGGAAACACCATATATTTT

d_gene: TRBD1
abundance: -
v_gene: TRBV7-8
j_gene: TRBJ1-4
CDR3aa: CASSTDRGVYEKLFF
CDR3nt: TGTGCCAGCAGCACCGACAGGGGAGTATATGAAAAACTGTTTTTT

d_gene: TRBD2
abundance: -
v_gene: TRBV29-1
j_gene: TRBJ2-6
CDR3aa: CSVRPSGSQPGANVLTF
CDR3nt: TGCAGCGTTAGGCCTAGCGGGTCACAACCTGGGGCCAACGTCCTGACTTTC

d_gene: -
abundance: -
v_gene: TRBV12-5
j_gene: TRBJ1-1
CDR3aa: CASGLTGGDTEAFF
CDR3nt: TGTGCTAGTGGTCTTACCGGGGGCGACACTGAAGCTTTCTTT

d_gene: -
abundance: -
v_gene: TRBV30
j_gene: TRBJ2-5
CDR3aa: CAWSVLEETQYF
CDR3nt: TGTGCCTGGAGTGTACTGGAGGAGACCCAGTACTTC

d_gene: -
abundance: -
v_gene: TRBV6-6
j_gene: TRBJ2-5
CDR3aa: CASSYSWRETQYF
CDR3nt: TGTGCCAGCAGTTACTCGTGGAGGGAGACCCAGTACTTC

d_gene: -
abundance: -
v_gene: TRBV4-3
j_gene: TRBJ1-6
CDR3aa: CASSQEGGRQVNSPLHF
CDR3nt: TGCGCCAGCAGCCAAGAAGGCGGTAGACAGGTCAATTCACCCCTCCACTTT

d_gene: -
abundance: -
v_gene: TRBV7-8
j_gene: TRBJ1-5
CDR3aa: CASSFSRGVSNQPQHF
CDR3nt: TGTGCCAGCAGCTTCTCGAGGGGAGTTAGCAATCAGCCCCAGCATTTT

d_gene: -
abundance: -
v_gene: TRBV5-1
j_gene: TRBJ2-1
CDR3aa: CASSPGTPGQFF
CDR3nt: TGCGCCAGCAGCCCTGGGACTCCCGGGCAGTTCTTC

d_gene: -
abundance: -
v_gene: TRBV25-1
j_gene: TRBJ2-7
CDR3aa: CASSEIGQTYEQYF
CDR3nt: TGTGCCAGCAGTGAAATAGGACAGACCTACGAGCAGTACTTC

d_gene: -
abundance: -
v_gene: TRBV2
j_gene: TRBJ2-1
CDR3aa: CASIFSLSYNEQFF
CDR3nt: TGTGCCAGCATCTTTTCGCTATCCTACAATGAGCAGTTCTTC

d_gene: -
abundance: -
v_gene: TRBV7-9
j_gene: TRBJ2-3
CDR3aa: CASSEGGVTDTQYF
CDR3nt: TGTGCCAGCAGCGAGGGCGGGGTCACAGATACGCAGTATTTT

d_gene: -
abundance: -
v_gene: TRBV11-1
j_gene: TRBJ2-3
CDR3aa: CASSVSGSTDTQYF
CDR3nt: TGTGCCAGCAGCGTTAGCGGAAGCACAGATACGCAGTATTTT

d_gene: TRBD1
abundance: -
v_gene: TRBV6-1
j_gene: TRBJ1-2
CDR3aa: CASIPGGSSNYGYTF
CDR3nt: TGTGCCAGCATTCCAGGGGGATCCTCTAACTATGGCTACACCTTC

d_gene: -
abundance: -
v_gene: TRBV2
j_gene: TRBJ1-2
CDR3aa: CASSEATGLYGYTF
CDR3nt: TGTGCCAGCAGTGAAGCGACAGGATTGTATGGCTACACCTTC

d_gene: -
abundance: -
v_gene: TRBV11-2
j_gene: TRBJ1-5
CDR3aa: CASSQNLGQPQHF
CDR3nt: TGTGCCAGCAGCCAAAACCTGGGACAGCCCCAGCATTTT

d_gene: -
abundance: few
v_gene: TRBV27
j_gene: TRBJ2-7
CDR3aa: CASRQVPGASSYEQYF
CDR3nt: TGTGCCAGCAGACAGGTACCGGGAGCTAGCTCCTACGAGCAGTACTTC

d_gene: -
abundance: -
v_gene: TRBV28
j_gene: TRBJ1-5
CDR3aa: CASSFDRVDQPQHF
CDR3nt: TGTGCCAGCAGTTTTGATAGGGTCGATCAGCCCCAGCATTTT

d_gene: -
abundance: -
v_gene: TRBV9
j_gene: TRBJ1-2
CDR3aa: CASSVGQGTNYGYTF
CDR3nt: TGTGCCAGCAGCGTAGGGCAGGGGACTAACTATGGCTACACCTTC

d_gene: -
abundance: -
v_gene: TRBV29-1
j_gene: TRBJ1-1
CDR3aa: CSVEGVTVNTEAFF
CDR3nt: TGCAGCGTTGAAGGTGTGACAGTGAACACTGAAGCTTTCTTT

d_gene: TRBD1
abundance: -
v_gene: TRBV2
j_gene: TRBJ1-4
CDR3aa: CASSPATGVYEKLFF
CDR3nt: TGTGCCAGCAGTCCCGCGACAGGGGTATATGAAAAACTGTTTTTT

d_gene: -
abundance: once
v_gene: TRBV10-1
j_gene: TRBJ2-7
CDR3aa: CASSRGVTYEQYF
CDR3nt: TGCGCCAGCAGTCGTGGGGTCACCTACGAGCAGTACTTC

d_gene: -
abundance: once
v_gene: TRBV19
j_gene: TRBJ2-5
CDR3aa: CASSSLGTLRGETQYF
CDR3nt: TGTGCCAGTAGTAGCCTCGGGACTCTCAGAGGGGAGACCCAGTACTTC

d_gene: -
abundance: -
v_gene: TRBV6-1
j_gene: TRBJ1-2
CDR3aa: CASSITPDRFYGYTF
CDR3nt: TGTGCCAGCAGTATTACCCCCGACAGGTTCTATGGCTACACCTTC

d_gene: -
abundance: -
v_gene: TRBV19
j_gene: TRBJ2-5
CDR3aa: CASSMTPETQYF
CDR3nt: TGTGCCAGTAGTATGACCCCGGAGACCCAGTACTTC

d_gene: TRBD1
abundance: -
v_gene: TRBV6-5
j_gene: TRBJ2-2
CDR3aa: CASSPRDSTGELFF
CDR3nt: TGTGCCAGCAGTCCCCGGGACAGCACCGGGGAGCTGTTTTTT

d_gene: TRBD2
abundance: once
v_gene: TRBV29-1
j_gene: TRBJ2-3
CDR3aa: CSAETSGSSTDTQYF
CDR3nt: TGCAGCGCCGAGACTAGCGGAAGTAGCACAGATACGCAGTATTTT

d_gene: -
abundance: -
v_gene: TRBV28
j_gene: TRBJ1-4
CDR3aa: CASSLSLGREKLFF
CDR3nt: TGTGCCAGCAGTTTATCCCTCGGGAGAGAAAAACTGTTTTTT

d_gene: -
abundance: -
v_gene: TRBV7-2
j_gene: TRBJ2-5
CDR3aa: CASSLGGGFQETQYF
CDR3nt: TGTGCCAGCAGCTTAGGGGGCGGGTTCCAAGAGACCCAGTACTTC

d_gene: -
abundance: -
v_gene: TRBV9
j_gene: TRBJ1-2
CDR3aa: CASSVGARNYGYTF
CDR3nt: TGTGCCAGCAGCGTAGGTGCCAGAAACTATGGCTACACCTTC

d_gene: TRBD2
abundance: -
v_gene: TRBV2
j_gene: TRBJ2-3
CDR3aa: CASSYFSGRGDTQYF
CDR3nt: TGTGCCAGCAGTTACTTTAGCGGGAGGGGAGATACGCAGTATTTT

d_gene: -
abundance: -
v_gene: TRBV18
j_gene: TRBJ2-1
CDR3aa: CASSPGSSYNEQFF
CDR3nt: TGTGCCAGCTCACCAGGGAGTTCCTACAATGAGCAGTTCTTC

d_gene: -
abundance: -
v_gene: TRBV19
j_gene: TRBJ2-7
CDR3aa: CASSGDHWEQYF
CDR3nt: TGTGCCAGTAGTGGGGACCACTGGGAGCAGTACTTC

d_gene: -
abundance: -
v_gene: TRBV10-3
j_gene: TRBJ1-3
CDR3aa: CAISLDRTNSGNTIYF
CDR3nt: TGTGCCATCAGCCTGGACAGAACTAACTCTGGAAACACCATATATTTT

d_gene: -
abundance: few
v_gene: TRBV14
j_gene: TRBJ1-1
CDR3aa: CASSQGPNLFRNTEAFF
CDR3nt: TGTGCCAGCAGCCAAGGGCCAAATCTCTTTAGGAACACTGAAGCTTTCTTT

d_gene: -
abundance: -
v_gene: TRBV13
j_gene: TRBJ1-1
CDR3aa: CASSLSGAGPEAFF
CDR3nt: TGTGCCAGCAGCTTATCAGGGGCTGGCCCTGAAGCTTTCTTT

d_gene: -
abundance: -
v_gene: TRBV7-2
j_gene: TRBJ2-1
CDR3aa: CASLEGRAVTYNEQFF
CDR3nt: TGTGCCAGCCTAGAAGGGCGAGCGGTTACCTACAATGAGCAGTTCTTC

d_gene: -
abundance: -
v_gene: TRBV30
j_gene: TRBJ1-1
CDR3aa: CAWIPPDGRTNTEAFF
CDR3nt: TGTGCCTGGATCCCCCCGGACGGCAGGACGAACACTGAAGCTTTCTTT

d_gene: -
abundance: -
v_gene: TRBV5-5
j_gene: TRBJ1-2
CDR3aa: CASSYAGGKYGYTF
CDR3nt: TGTGCCAGCAGCTATGCGGGGGGGAAATATGGCTACACCTTC

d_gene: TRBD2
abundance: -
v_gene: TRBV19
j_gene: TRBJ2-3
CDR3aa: CASALGGRGGDTQYF
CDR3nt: TGTGCCAGTGCGCTCGGCGGGAGAGGTGGAGATACGCAGTATTTT

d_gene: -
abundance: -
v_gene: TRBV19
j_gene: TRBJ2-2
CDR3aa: CASSIIGSTGELFF
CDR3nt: TGTGCCAGTAGTATTATAGGGAGTACCGGGGAGCTGTTTTTT

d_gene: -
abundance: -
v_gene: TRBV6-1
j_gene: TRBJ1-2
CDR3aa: CASSEALQSYYGYTF
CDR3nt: TGTGCCAGCAGTGAAGCGCTTCAGTCCTACTATGGCTACACCTTC

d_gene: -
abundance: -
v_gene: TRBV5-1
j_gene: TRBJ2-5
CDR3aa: CASSQGGSRETQYF
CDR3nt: TGCGCCAGCAGCCAGGGGGGGTCAAGGGAGACCCAGTACTTC

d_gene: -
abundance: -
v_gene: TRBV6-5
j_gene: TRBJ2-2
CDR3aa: CASSYSTYYGELFF
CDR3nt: TGTGCCAGCAGTTACTCGACCTATTACGGGGAGCTGTTTTTT